This TCR beta chain was recovered during a study of beta chain features in type 1 diabetes. The study, taken as a whole, reports: Naive, central memory and regulatory TCRB repertoires appeared more similar among patients than healthy donors. The study found fewer insertions and more deletions at VDJ junctions in type 1 diabetes patients. Possible PCR preference for shorter templates applied equally to patients and controls. Any HLA-type effect on TCRB rearrangement remained unresolved here. Moderate yet significant TCRB CDR3 shortening was seen in Type 1 diabetes patients in all four CD4+ subsets.

Expressed TCRB transcripts got sequenced, as all isolated RNA was reverse transcribed. Sequencing used immunoSEQ multiplex PCR; TCRdb keeps in-frame clones, though not all of them. The sample contains about 360,000 clones, 10% to 15% of which appear only once. Remarks on this clone: The target antigen is unknown.

The CDR3 is made up of 15 amino acids. V trimming: 4 bases; J trimming: 8 bases; junction bases outside the gene matches: 9. Germline assignment: CDR1 SGDLS and CDR2 YYNGEE. The chain carries TRBV9 and TRBJ1-4; 9 nucleotides line up with TRBD1. Sequenced material: naive CD4+ T cells from blood. This TCR was sampled from a woman between 18 and 29 years old with type 1 diabetes. The CDR3 sequence is CASSSEGTGREKLFF. In DNA, the CDR3 is TGTGCCAGCAGCTCGGAAGGGACAGGGAGAGAAAAACTGTTTTTT.